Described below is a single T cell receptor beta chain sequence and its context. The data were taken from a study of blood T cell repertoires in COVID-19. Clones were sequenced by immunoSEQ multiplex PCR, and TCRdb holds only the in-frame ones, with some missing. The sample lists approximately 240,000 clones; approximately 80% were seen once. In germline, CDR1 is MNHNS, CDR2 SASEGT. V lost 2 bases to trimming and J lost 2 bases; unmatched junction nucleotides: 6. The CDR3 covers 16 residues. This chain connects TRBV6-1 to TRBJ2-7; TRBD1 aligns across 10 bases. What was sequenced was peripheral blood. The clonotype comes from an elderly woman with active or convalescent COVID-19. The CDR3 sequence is CASSEHTGTGAYEQYF. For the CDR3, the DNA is TGTGCCAGCAGTGAACACACCGGGACAGGGGCCTACGAGCAGTACTTC.